This T cell receptor (beta chain) was captured in a study of OX40 agonist ivuxolimab in advanced cancers. Sequencing was performed with immunoSEQ multiplex PCR; in TCRdb, only in-frame clones are kept and a portion is missing. The data show tens of thousands of clones, roughly nine tenths seen once. This clone has ten or more counts. The CDR3 has 17 residues. Germline V gene data show CDR1 as SGHRS and CDR2 as YFSETQ. Trimming removed 3 bases from V and 0 bases from J; junction bases left unmatched: 8. Sequenced material: CD4+ or CD8+ T cells sorted from blood, taken in a trial of the OX40 agonist ivuxolimab. This sequence was found in an adult with an advanced solid tumor such as melanoma, head and neck, liver or kidney cancer. The V and J genes are TRBV5-1 and TRBJ2-2; 7 bases are a match to TRBD2. CDR3 bases: TGCGCCAGCAGCTCCTGGGACGGACTAGCGAACACCGGGGAGCTGTTTTTT. It is translated as CASSSWDGLANTGELFF.